A single sample gave rise to the 3 T cell receptor beta chains below, sequenced in a study of OX40 agonist ivuxolimab in advanced cancers. Sequencing was performed with immunoSEQ multiplex PCR; in TCRdb, only in-frame clones are kept and a portion is missing. The sample includes tens of thousands of clones, 80% to 90% seen only once; the top ten take just under 2%. This material consisted of CD4+ or CD8+ T cells sorted from blood, taken in a trial of the OX40 agonist ivuxolimab. These receptors all come from an adult with an advanced solid tumor such as melanoma, head and neck, liver or kidney cancer.

The rearrangement joins TRBV12-1 to TRBJ1-5; whether TRBD1, the table's D call, matches the DNA was not checked. TRBV12-1 is recorded as a pseudogene. The CDR3 is made up of 16 amino acids. CDR3 in DNA: TGTGCCAGCAGCCAGGACACGCGTATAAGTAGTCAGCCCCAGCATTTT. Its translation: CASSQDTRISSQPQHF.

The sample holds a few counts of this clone. DNA of the CDR3: TGCGCCAGCAGCCGGCCTGGACCTCCTGGGGCTTTCTTT. Protein sequence: CASSRPGPPGAFF. The rearrangement joins TRBV4-1 to TRBJ1-1; D is unresolved. The V end lost 4 bases, the J end lost 11 bases, and 17 bases lay between the germline ends. CDR3 length equals 13 residues. Germline V gene sequence: CDR1 MGHRA, CDR2 YSYEKL.

The chain recombines TRBV10-3 with TRBJ1-3, with a possible D match to TRBD1 (5 bases). With 10 bases removed from V and 0 bases from J, the gap between germline ends came to 19 bases. CDR3 length: 16 residues. From germline, CDR1 is ENHRY and CDR2 SYGVKD. The CDR3 DNA follows: TGTGCCACCGTCCAAGGGAGGGGCGGCTCTGGAAACACCATATATTTT. This encodes CATVQGRGGSGNTIYF.